One sample yielded the 27 T cell receptor beta chains listed below, sequenced in a study of shared clonotypes between healthy human individuals. Data came from immunoSEQ multiplex PCR; TCRdb stores just in-frame clones and leaves some out. The table records roughly 2 million clones, about 95% of them present only once. The sample was naive CD4+ T cells sorted from blood. The sample's subset: CD45RA+ positively selected. These receptors were taken from a man younger than 35 in good health.

The chain uses TRBV27 and TRBJ2-5; D gene unclear. With 0 bases removed from V and 6 bases from J, the gap between germline ends came to 8 bases. This CDR3 has 13 amino acids. CDR1 is MNHEY, CDR2 SMNVEV, per germline (reference sequence). CDR3 DNA: TGTGCCAGCAGTTTATCGGTTTTGCAGACCCAGTACTTC. It specifies CASSLSVLQTQYF.

V and J are TRBV18 and TRBJ1-4, with D perhaps matching TRBD1 (6 bases). Between the trimmed V and J ends, which lost 5 bases and 4 bases, there was a span of 14 bases. Germline CDR1 and CDR2: KGHSH and LQKENI. The CDR3 runs 15 residues. This CDR3 reads CASSFYRTDNEKLFF. The CDR3 DNA reads TGTGCCAGCTCATTCTATCGGACAGATAATGAAAAACTGTTTTTT. Based on the CDR3 plus reference TRBV18 and TRBJ1-4, the full variable domain is NAGVMQNPRHLVRRRGQEARLRCSPMKGHSHVYWYRQLPEEGLKFMVYLQKENIIDESGMPKERFSAEFPKEGPSILRIQQVVRGDSAAYFCASSFYRTDNEKLFFGSGTQLSVL.

This clone has just one count. J is TRBJ2-7 and V is TRBV7-3; D is unresolved. The V and J ends lost 0 bases and 6 bases respectively, with 12 bases between them. Germline-derived CDR1 and CDR2 are SGHTA and FQGTGA. CDR3 length equals 14 residues. The CDR3 region is CASSLTGIQSEQYF. CDR3 coding DNA: TGTGCCAGCAGCTTAACGGGGATACAGTCCGAGCAGTACTTC.

This clone was seen only once. The chain joins TRBV30 to TRBJ2-3; unclear D gene. Trimming removed 0 bases at V and 6 bases at J, with 7 bases between. The germline gives CDR1 GTSNPN, CDR2 SVGIG (reference sequence). The CDR3 consists of 12 residues. CDR3 sequence reads: CAWSVQDDTQYF. The CDR3 nucleotides read TGTGCCTGGAGTGTTCAAGACGATACGCAGTATTTT.

As concerns this clone: This sequence may be a read error, since a much larger clone differs from it by one base. Other DNA sequences in this sample translate to the same CDR3. J is TRBJ2-3 and V is TRBV18; TRBD1 is a possible D gene (5 bases). The CDR3 is made up of 12 amino acids. CDR1 and CDR2 from the germline V gene are KGHSH and LQKENI. The V end lost 3 bases, the J end lost 4 bases, and 5 bases lay between the germline ends. In DNA, the CDR3 is TGTGCCAGCTCACCGGGGCCAGATACGCAGTATTTT. Translation: CASSPGPDTQYF. The complete variable domain, with remaining parts taken from reference TRBV18 and TRBJ2-3, reads NAGVMQNPRHLVRRRGQEARLRCSPMKGHSHVYWYRQLPEEGLKFMVYLQKENIIDESGMPKERFSAEFPKEGPSILRIQQVVRGDSAAYFCASSPGPDTQYFGPGTRLTVL.

Regarding this clone: Other DNA sequences within the sample encode an identical CDR3. This chain joins TRBV30 and TRBJ1-1; no reliable D call. Per germline, CDR1 GTSNPN and CDR2 SVGIG (reference sequence). The germline V and J ends were trimmed by 0 bases and 6 bases, with 5 bases remaining between them. CDR3 length equals 11 residues. The CDR3 bases are TGTGCCTGGAGTGTTGGCGCTGAAGCTTTCTTT. It is translated as CAWSVGAEAFF.

The chain has TRBV4-3 and TRBJ2-2; TRBD2 matches 12 bases. V was pared by 1 base and J by 4 bases, with 10 bases of the junction left unmatched. In germline, CDR1 is LGHNA, CDR2 YSLEER. This CDR3 spans 19 amino acids. The CDR3 reads CASSQGSRALAGGTGELFF. In DNA, the CDR3 is TGCGCCAGCAGCCAAGGTTCCCGGGCACTAGCGGGGGGCACCGGGGAGCTGTTTTTT.

This rearrangement joins TRBV19 to TRBJ1-5; TRBD1 is a possible D gene (5 bases). V lost 1 base to trimming and J lost 5 bases, with 9 bases between them. This CDR3 is built from 14 residues. Germline values: CDR1 LNHDA, CDR2 SQIVND (reference sequence). The CDR3 sequence: CASSIVQGYQPQHF. The DNA for the CDR3 is TGTGCCAGTAGTATAGTTCAGGGTTATCAGCCCCAGCATTTT.

CDR3 region: CASKVGQSTDTQYF. DNA of the CDR3: TGTGCCAGCAAAGTGGGACAGTCCACAGATACGCAGTATTTT. The chain joins TRBV2 to TRBJ2-3; 7 bases align to TRBD1. Germline V gene sequence: CDR1 SNHLY, CDR2 FYNNEI. The CDR3 totals 14 residues. V lost 7 bases to trimming and J lost 2 bases; unmatched junction nucleotides: 6.

V and J are TRBV7-9 and TRBJ2-7, with TRBD1 as a possible D gene (6 bases). CDR3 size: 15 residues. Germline V gene lookup returns CDR1 SEHNR and CDR2 FQNEAQ (reference sequence). The V gene lost 5 bases and the J gene lost 2 bases, with 16 bases spanning the gap. This CDR3 is CASSLWAQGPYEQYF. The CDR3 nucleotides are TGTGCCAGCAGCCTGTGGGCCCAGGGGCCCTACGAGCAGTACTTC.

The chain carries TRBV5-4 and TRBJ1-4; D is unresolved. Trimming took 4 bases from V and 8 from J, leaving 12 bases between them. Germline values: CDR1 SGHNT, CDR2 YYREEE (reference sequence). The CDR3 runs to 13 residues. The CDR3 sequence: CASSGPWEEKLFF. CDR3 nucleotides: TGTGCCAGCAGCGGGCCCTGGGAGGAAAAACTGTTTTTT.

As to this clone: A much larger clone lies one base from this, so it may be a read error. Other DNA sequences in the same sample also yield this CDR3. The rearrangement uses TRBV10-3 and TRBJ1-2; D is perhaps TRBD1 (5 bases). Trimming removed 6 bases at V and 3 bases at J, with 8 bases between. Germline CDR1 and CDR2: ENHRY and SYGVKD. The CDR3 is 12 amino acids. CDR3 protein: CAISRDDYGYTF. As DNA, the CDR3 is TGTGCCATCAGCAGGGACGACTATGGCTACACCTTC.

The chain recombines TRBV6-6 with TRBJ1-4; 9 positions match TRBD1. This CDR3 region has 14 residues. Germline CDR1 reads MNHNY; CDR2 reads SVGAGI (reference sequence). Trimming took 5 bases from V and 8 from J; bases not matched to a gene: 6. CDR3 amino acids: CASSDNRGHEKLFF. In nucleotides, the CDR3 is TGTGCCAGCAGTGATAACAGGGGGCACGAAAAACTGTTTTTT.

With regard to this clone: The sample contains more than one DNA sequence encoding this CDR3. The chain carries TRBV6-5 and TRBJ2-5; D unresolved. In germline, CDR1 is MNHEY, CDR2 SVGAGI. V lost 6 bases and J lost 4, with 6 bases in between. CDR3 size: 11 residues. The CDR3 coding sequence is TGTGCCAGCAGCAACGGAGAGACCCAGTACTTC. It specifies CASSNGETQYF.

J is TRBJ2-7 and V is TRBV5-1; tentatively, D is TRBD2 (5 bases). There are 14 residues in the CDR3. Trimming took off 3 bases at V and 2 bases at J, with 12 bases between the two ends. In germline, CDR1 is SGHRS, CDR2 YFSETQ. The CDR3 spells CASSSDGGTYEQYF. In DNA form, the CDR3 reads TGCGCCAGCAGCTCTGACGGAGGAACCTACGAGCAGTACTTC.

V is TRBV2 and J is TRBJ1-2; no reliable D call. Trimming left V 2 bases short and J 4 bases short, with 8 bases between. CDR1 and CDR2 from the germline V gene are SNHLY and FYNNEI. The CDR3 is 13 residues long. The CDR3 bases are TGTGCCAGCAGTGAACAGGTATCCTATGGCTACACCTTC. Translating gives CASSEQVSYGYTF.

This chain connects TRBV5-1 to TRBJ2-7; 13 nucleotides align to TRBD2. From germline, CDR1 is SGHRS and CDR2 YFSETQ. This CDR3 spans 16 amino acids. V shed 4 bases and J 3 bases; nucleotides not matched to a gene: 7. This CDR3 is CASSINGLAGVYEQYF. As DNA, the CDR3 is TGCGCCAGCAGCATCAATGGACTAGCGGGAGTCTACGAGCAGTACTTC.

This clone was recorded once. The chain combines TRBV5-1 with TRBJ2-7, with 10 bases aligning to TRBD2. Trimming at V came to 2 bases and at J to 5 bases, leaving 7 bases not matched to a gene. The length of the CDR3 is 15 residues. CDR1 and CDR2 from the germline V gene are SGHRS and YFSETQ. CDR3 region: CASSLRTSGANEQYF. CDR3 coding DNA: TGCGCCAGCAGCTTAAGAACTAGCGGGGCCAACGAGCAGTACTTC.

This clone was observed once. The chain links TRBV28 to TRBJ1-4; perhaps TRBD1 as D (5 bases). Germline V lookup: CDR1 MDHEN, CDR2 SYDVKM. V was shortened by 5 bases and J by 4 bases, with 14 bases between the two germline ends. The CDR3 loop spans 15 amino acids. The chain's CDR3 is CASSPRGGFNEKLFF. In nucleotides, the CDR3 is TGTGCCAGCAGTCCCCGGGGGGGTTTTAATGAAAAACTGTTTTTT.

The V and J genes are TRBV5-4 and TRBJ2-7; 9 positions agree with TRBD1. The germline V gene encodes CDR1 SGHNT and CDR2 YYREEE (reference sequence). Losses at the gene ends were 4 bases for V and 7 bases for J; bases not matched to a gene: 9. This CDR3 region has 14 residues. The CDR3 loop is CASSLTGTGSEQYF. DNA of the CDR3: TGTGCCAGCAGCCTCACCGGGACAGGGAGTGAGCAGTACTTC. Using reference TRBV5-4 and TRBJ2-7 for the parts outside the CDR3, the full variable domain is ETGVTQSPTHLIKTRGQQVTLRCSSQSGHNTVSWYQQALGQGPQFIFQYYREEENGRGNFPPRFSGLQFPNYSSELNVNALELDDSALYLCASSLTGTGSEQYFGPGTRLTVT.

V is TRBV6-1 and J is TRBJ2-7, with a possible D match to TRBD2 (6 bases). V was trimmed by 2 bases and J by 7 bases, leaving 12 bases between them. The germline CDR1 and CDR2 sequences are MNHNS and SASEGT. CDR3 length equals 13 residues. The DNA of the CDR3 is TGTGCCAGCAGTGAATGGACTCGGGGGGAGCAGTACTTC. The encoded protein is CASSEWTRGEQYF.

This chain joins TRBV19 and TRBJ2-1; D is unclear. V was clipped by 1 base and J by 10 bases, with 17 bases between them. Germline CDR1 is LNHDA and CDR2 is SQIVND (reference sequence). The CDR3 spans 15 residues. In DNA, the CDR3 is TGTGCCAGTAGTATAGTAGCAGTTTCAACTCCGGAGCAGTTCTTC. It encodes CASSIVAVSTPEQFF.

The chain joins TRBV5-1 to TRBJ1-4; D call uncertain. This CDR3 spans 16 amino acids. V lost 0 bases and J 7 bases, leaving 16 bases between the germline ends. Germline loops: CDR1 SGHRS, CDR2 YFSETQ. CDR3 sequence (DNA): TGCGCCAGCAGCTTGGAACAGCCGAGGGTTGGTGAAAAACTGTTTTTT. As protein: CASSLEQPRVGEKLFF.

This rearrangement joins TRBV2 to TRBJ1-5; D is undetermined. V was trimmed by 5 bases and J by 5 bases, leaving 10 bases between them. This CDR3 region has 13 residues. The germline gives CDR1 SNHLY, CDR2 FYNNEI. Written as DNA, the CDR3 is TGTGCCAGCAGTTGGGCTCCGGATCAGCCCCAGCATTTT. Translation: CASSWAPDQPQHF.

In its sample, this clone was seen once. The V and J genes are TRBV19 and TRBJ1-5, with no clear D. V lost 4 bases and J lost 3, with 16 bases in between. The germline CDR1 and CDR2 sequences are LNHDA and SQIVND (reference sequence). CDR3 length equals 16 residues. Here the CDR3 reads CASSSLGGSANQPQHF. CDR3 nucleotides: TGTGCCAGTAGTAGTCTTGGAGGGTCAGCCAATCAGCCCCAGCATTTT. Using reference TRBV19 and TRBJ1-5 for the parts outside the CDR3, the full variable domain is DGGITQSPKYLFRKEGQNVTLSCEQNLNHDAMYWYRQDPGQGLRLIYYSQIVNDFQKGDIAEGYSVSREKKESFPLTVTSAQKNPTAFYLCASSSLGGSANQPQHFGDGTRLSIL.

The V gene is TRBV29-1, the J gene TRBJ2-3; 9 positions match TRBD1. Germline CDR1 reads SQVTM; CDR2 reads ANQGSEA. The CDR3 has 15 amino acids. The J segment lost 3 bases and the V segment lost 7 bases, leaving 11 bases of the junction unmatched. CDR3 residues: CSASQGAPRTDTQYF. CDR3 nucleotides: TGCAGCGCCTCACAGGGGGCGCCCCGGACAGATACGCAGTATTTT.

The CDR3: CASSGRTTSWEQYF. The CDR3 bases are TGTGCCAGCAGTGGCCGGACTACCTCGTGGGAGCAGTACTTC. This chain uses TRBV6-1 with TRBJ2-7; perhaps TRBD2 as D (6 bases). The CDR3 length is 14 residues. V lost 4 bases to trimming and J lost 7 bases, with 17 bases between them. Germline CDR1 is MNHNS and CDR2 is SASEGT.